This TCR beta chain comes out of a study of T-cell reconstitution after alpha-beta-depleted transplantation in children. The CDR3 runs 15 residues. V was pared by 3 bases and J by 4 bases, with 16 bases between. Molecular barcoding with unique molecular identifiers was used for the TCRbeta library. MiXCR, applied by TCRdb to the PCR reads, yields one record per CDR3 protein. The table shows roughly 74,000 distinct CDR3 sequences, with over 15% occurring only once. The chain joins TRBV12-3 or TRBV12-4 to TRBJ2-7, with D possibly being TRBD1 or TRBD2 (5 bases each). Sequenced here: PBMCs, mostly from graft donor cells, sampled 360 days after TCRalphabeta/CD19-depleted stem cell transplant. The source is a male patient under 10 years old who had a stem cell transplant for acute lymphoblastic leukemia, so the T cells may come from the graft donor. This CDR3 is CASSFGDPGYYEQYF. The CDR3, as DNA: TGTGCCAGCAGTTTTGGGGACCCGGGATATTACGAGCAGTACTTC.